This T cell receptor beta chain came from a study of T cells in Graves' hyperthyroidism and ophthalmopathy. Recently diagnosed hyperthyroidism of less than 2 months' duration affected patients aged 18 to 65. This clonotype appeared many times. Regions amplified from RNA transcripts were the TCR beta CDR3 regions. First-round RT-PCR with HTBI primers amplified the TCR CDR3 region. TCRdb re-derived calls from the multiplex PCR reads in MiXCR, one entry per CDR3 protein. The sample has 350,000 or so distinct CDR3 sequences, roughly 20% seen once. This TCR was recovered from a woman between 50 and 59 years old with Graves' hyperthyroidism. Specimen: blood.

The CDR3 reads CASSDGRDRGPWQPQHF. CDR3 bases: TGTGCCAGCAGTGACGGACGGGACAGGGGGCCTTGGCAGCCCCAGCATTTT. The chain has TRBV6-1 and TRBJ1-5; 12 positions agree with TRBD1. The germline gives CDR1 MNHNS, CDR2 SASEGT. Unmatched junction bases numbered 10, after V lost 3 bases and J lost 7 bases. The CDR3 has 17 amino acids.